A single sample is the source of the 2 T cell receptor beta chains below, sequenced in a study of cytomegalovirus exposure and HLA in healthy donors. The study ran its PCR with 60 Vbeta and 13 Jbeta primers. TCRdb's table, derived via immunoSEQ multiplex PCR, lists solely in-frame clones and lacks some. The listing records tens of thousands of clones. Specimen: PBMCs. Receptors originate from a male donor in good health and CMV-seropositive.

The chain has TRBV28 and TRBJ1-2; TRBD1 aligns across 7 bases. Germline CDR1 MDHEN, CDR2 SYDVKM. This CDR3 contains 13 residues. V dropped 6 bases and J dropped 4; count of bases not matched to a gene: 5. This chain's CDR3 is CASSSDRAYGYTF. The CDR3 nucleotides are TGTGCCAGCAGCTCCGACAGGGCCTATGGCTACACCTTC.

The rearrangement joins TRBV5-1 to TRBJ2-1; D is perhaps TRBD1 (6 bases). Per the germline V gene, CDR1 is SGHRS and CDR2 is YFSETQ. Trimming shortened V by 0 bases and J by 7 bases, and 14 bases separated the two germline ends. The CDR3 consists of 15 residues. In DNA, the CDR3 is TGCGCCAGCAGCTTGGTGCGTCAGGGGACGAATGAGCAGTTCTTC. This codes for CASSLVRQGTNEQFF.